The rows below give T cell receptor beta chains drawn from one sample of a study of response to subunit inactivated influenza vaccine. Via MiXCR, TCRdb re-called the RT-PCR reads, giving one row per CDR3 protein. The sample lists 450,000 to 500,000 distinct CDR3 sequences, approximately 9.9% seen once, with over 9.5% in the top ten. Sample: PBMCs from blood, taken roughly 48 days after vaccination. Receptors were obtained from a man aged 45 to 65 who received an inactivated influenza vaccine. Each CDR3 is given with its conserved first and last residue. D genes are given only for firm matches. Expanded clones get a size class; other rows say once, few or many, or leave the size out.

D gene,V gene,clone size,J gene,CDR3 protein,CDR3 DNA
-,TRBV6-5,-,TRBJ1-5,CASSYSRDSNQPQHF,TGTGCCAGCAGTTACTCGAGGGATAGCAATCAGCCCCAGCATTTT
-,TRBV3-1,-,TRBJ2-7,CASKQTEGGGEQYF,TGTGCCAGCAAGCAGACCGAAGGGGGAGGCGAGCAGTACTTC
TRBD2,TRBV9,-,TRBJ2-3,CASSVVPSGAGNTQYF,TGTGCCAGCAGCGTTGTCCCTAGCGGGGCGGGGAATACGCAGTATTTT
-,TRBV15,-,TRBJ2-7,CATSRGRSYEQYF,TGTGCCACCAGTCGTGGACGGTCCTACGAGCAGTACTTC
-,TRBV20-1,few,TRBJ2-7,CSARGQAYFYEQYF,TGCAGTGCTAGAGGTCAGGCGTATTTCTACGAGCAGTACTTC
-,TRBV7-2,-,TRBJ2-5,CASSPARGTQYF,TGTGCCAGCAGCCCCGCTCGAGGGACCCAGTACTTC
-,TRBV7-8,many,TRBJ1-2,CASSFPGLPTLNYGYTF,TGTGCCAGCAGCTTCCCGGGACTTCCTACCCTGAACTATGGCTACACCTTC
TRBD2,TRBV27,-,TRBJ2-3,CASSLGLAGNTDTQYF,TGTGCCAGCAGTTTAGGACTAGCGGGGAATACAGATACGCAGTATTTT
-,TRBV7-2,-,TRBJ2-7,CASSLARARAFPYEQYF,TGTGCCAGCAGCTTAGCGCGGGCTAGAGCCTTTCCCTACGAGCAGTACTTC
TRBD1,TRBV20-1,-,TRBJ2-5,CSAPTGAGETQYF,TGCAGTGCCCCGACAGGGGCAGGAGAGACCCAGTACTTC
-,TRBV6-6,many,TRBJ2-3,CASSYFMDTQYF,TGTGCCAGCAGTTACTTTATGGATACGCAGTATTTT
-,TRBV4-2,few,TRBJ1-4,CASSHLVEKLFF,TGTGCCAGCAGCCATTTAGTTGAAAAACTGTTTTTT
-,TRBV6-5,few,TRBJ2-7,CASSSQVPIPYEQYF,TGTGCCAGCAGTTCTCAAGTACCTATCCCCTACGAGCAGTACTTC
TRBD2,TRBV5-1,many,TRBJ2-1,CASTLRGGRSDEQFF,TGCGCCAGCACCCTGAGGGGAGGGAGGAGCGATGAGCAGTTCTTC
-,TRBV12-3/TRBV12-4,-,TRBJ2-7,CASSPKRDASEQYF,TGTGCCAGCAGTCCGAAGCGAGATGCCTCCGAGCAGTACTTC
TRBD1,TRBV6-1,few,TRBJ1-6,CASSERRTGFNSPLHF,TGTGCCAGCAGTGAAAGAAGGACAGGTTTTAATTCACCCCTCCACTTT
TRBD1,TRBV18,many,TRBJ1-1,CASSPTGTGNTEAFF,TGTGCCAGCTCACCAACCGGGACAGGGAACACTGAAGCTTTCTTT
TRBD2,TRBV5-1,few,TRBJ2-3,CASRWASGSTDTQYF,TGCGCCAGCAGGTGGGCTAGCGGCTCCACAGATACGCAGTATTTT
TRBD1,TRBV12-3/TRBV12-4,few,TRBJ2-7,CASTRTGGISYEQYF,TGTGCCAGCACCCGGACAGGGGGGATCTCCTACGAGCAGTACTTC
-,TRBV15,many,TRBJ1-1,CAKEGGGVGEAFF,TGTGCCAAAGAAGGGGGGGGAGTGGGTGAAGCTTTCTTT